This passage covers 28 T cell receptor beta chains from one sample sequenced in a study of T cell responses to AZD1222 COVID-19 vaccine. The assay was immunoSEQ multiplex PCR, and TCRdb's table has in-frame clones only and misses some. Among more than 100,000 clones listed, 88% were seen once. The specimen comprised peripheral blood, sampled on day 0 of AZD1222 vaccination. These receptors were collected from an adult in good health.

The J gene is TRBJ2-3, the V gene TRBV7-9; tentatively, D is TRBD1 or TRBD2 (5 bases each). V lost 0 bases, J lost 2 bases, and 6 bases lay in between. The CDR3 runs 14 residues. Germline values: CDR1 SEHNR, CDR2 FQNEAQ (reference sequence). The chain's CDR3 is CASSLAGTTDTQYF. For the CDR3, the DNA is TGTGCCAGCAGCTTAGCGGGGACCACAGATACGCAGTATTTT.

The V gene is TRBV10-3, the J gene TRBJ1-2, with TRBD1 as a possible D gene (5 bases). There are 12 residues in the CDR3. CDR1 ENHRY and CDR2 SYGVKD come from the germline V gene. Trimming cost V 3 bases and J 7 bases, with 9 bases left between them. CDR3: CAISDPGGGYTF. In DNA, the CDR3 is TGTGCCATCAGTGACCCCGGGGGTGGCTACACCTTC.

V is TRBV13 and J is TRBJ1-2, with 11 bases fitting TRBD1. V shed 0 bases and J 1 base; nucleotides not matched to a gene: 13. Germline lookup yields CDR1 PRHDT and CDR2 FYEKMQ (reference sequence). There are 20 residues in the CDR3. The CDR3 nucleotides are TGTGCCAGCAGCTTAGGCTATAGGGGACAGGGGGACGCTCTTAACTATGGCTACACCTTC. Encoded protein: CASSLGYRGQGDALNYGYTF.

V and J are TRBV6-2 or TRBV6-3 and TRBJ1-1, with D perhaps matching TRBD1 (6 bases). Between the trimmed V and J ends, which lost 2 bases and 4 bases, there was a span of 17 bases. Germline CDR1 and CDR2: MNHEY and SVGEGT. This CDR3 contains 16 residues. Written as DNA, the CDR3 is TGTGCCAGCAGTTACGGACAGACAGGCAGGGGCACTGAAGCTTTCTTT. This gives the protein CASSYGQTGRGTEAFF.

This clone was found once. This chain joins TRBV25-1 and TRBJ2-7; 9 bases agree with TRBD1. The J segment lost 4 bases and the V segment lost 1 base, leaving 5 bases of the junction unmatched. The CDR3 is 15 amino acids. The germline V gene encodes CDR1 MGHDK and CDR2 SYGVNS. The DNA for the CDR3 is TGTGCCAGCAGTGAATTGGGGACAGGGTGGTACGAGCAGTACTTC. Translated: CASSELGTGWYEQYF.

The chain links TRBV4-2 to TRBJ2-3, with a weak D call TRBD1 (6 bases). Germline CDR1 and CDR2: LGHNA and YNFKEQ. The CDR3 contains 18 residues. Trimming left V 4 bases short and J 0 bases short, with 20 bases between. CDR3 loop: CASSLQGKTDTSTDTQYF. CDR3 sequence (DNA): TGTGCCAGCAGCCTTCAGGGGAAAACGGATACTAGCACAGATACGCAGTATTTT.

The rearrangement uses TRBV19 and TRBJ1-3, with a tentative D call TRBD1 (6 bases). The CDR3 runs 20 residues. Germline CDR1 reads LNHDA; CDR2 reads SQIVND (reference sequence). V lost 4 bases to trimming and J lost 0 bases, with 25 bases between them. DNA for the CDR3: TGTGCCAGTAGTAGTTATCCGCCGGGACAAGGAAGAATCTCTGGAAACACCATATATTTT. Amino acid sequence: CASSSYPPGQGRISGNTIYF. Full variable domain (missing parts from reference TRBV19 and TRBJ1-3): DGGITQSPKYLFRKEGQNVTLSCEQNLNHDAMYWYRQDPGQGLRLIYYSQIVNDFQKGDIAEGYSVSREKKESFPLTVTSAQKNPTAFYLCASSSYPPGQGRISGNTIYFGEGSWLTVV.

The table lists this clone with a count of one. This rearrangement joins TRBV6-1 to TRBJ2-1, with D possibly matching TRBD2 (6 bases). The germline V gene encodes CDR1 MNHNS and CDR2 SASEGT. The CDR3 contains 14 residues. Trimming removed 2 bases at V and 7 bases at J, with 12 bases between. This CDR3 is CASSESAGRNEQFF. CDR3 DNA sequence: TGTGCCAGCAGTGAATCGGCGGGGCGGAATGAGCAGTTCTTC.

This clone was detected a few times. The gene calls are TRBV6-2 or TRBV6-3 and TRBJ2-5; D remains ambiguous. Germline V gene lookup returns CDR1 MNHEY and CDR2 SVGEGT. CDR3 length: 13 amino acids. V was trimmed by 4 bases and J by 0 bases, leaving 6 bases between them. This chain's CDR3 is CASSFSYQETQYF. The CDR3 DNA reads as TGTGCCAGCAGTTTCTCCTACCAAGAGACCCAGTACTTC.

The chain uses TRBV12-5 and TRBJ2-5; 14 bases are a match to TRBD2. J gave up 1 base and V 7 bases, and 5 bases lay outside the gene matches. Germline V gene sequence: CDR1 LGHNT, CDR2 FRNRAP. The length of the CDR3 is 16 residues. The CDR3 region has the DNA TGTGCTAGTGCTACCGGGACTAGCGGGGGCCAAGAGACCCAGTACTTC. This sequence encodes CASATGTSGGQETQYF.

The J gene is TRBJ1-2, the V gene TRBV6-5, with 9 bases lining up with TRBD1. This CDR3 has 15 residues. Germline V CDR1 and CDR2: MNHEY, SVGAGI. V shed 6 bases, J shed 7 bases, and the junction held 12 bases outside the gene matches. The CDR3 DNA is TGTGCCAGCAGGGACGGGACAGGGACCCCAGGTGGCTACACCTTC. This gives the protein CASRDGTGTPGGYTF.

CDR3 in DNA: TGCGCCAGCAGCCCCTTTTGGACAGGGGCCTACACCGGGGAGCTGTTTTTT. It encodes CASSPFWTGAYTGELFF. The rearrangement uses TRBV4-3 and TRBJ2-2; 9 nucleotides align to TRBD1. V shed 4 bases, J shed 3 bases, and the junction held 9 bases outside the gene matches. This CDR3 spans 17 amino acids. CDR1 and CDR2 from the germline V gene are LGHNA and YSLEER.

This chain connects TRBV6-6 to TRBJ1-4; D is uncertain. Germline lookup yields CDR1 MNHNY and CDR2 SVGAGI (reference sequence). With 5 bases removed from V and 11 bases from J, the gap between germline ends came to 15 bases. The CDR3 sequence is 13 residues long. CDR3 coding DNA: TGTGCCAGCAGTAATCACGCGGACGGGAAACTGTTTTTT. It codes for CASSNHADGKLFF.

This clone was picked up a small number of times. The genes are TRBV6-5 and TRBJ2-2; 11 bases are a match to TRBD1. V was pared by 7 bases and J by 5 bases, with 6 bases of the junction left unmatched. This CDR3 comprises 15 residues. Per germline, CDR1 MNHEY and CDR2 SVGAGI. The CDR3 spells CASKGTGGETGELFF. The CDR3 DNA reads TGTGCCAGCAAAGGGACAGGGGGGGAAACCGGGGAGCTGTTTTTT.

This clone was picked up a small number of times. This chain links TRBV7-9 with TRBJ2-7; D remains ambiguous. Germline values: CDR1 SEHNR, CDR2 FQNEAQ (reference sequence). This CDR3 region has 13 residues. V lost 7 bases and J 1 base, leaving 11 bases between the germline ends. CDR3 nucleotides: TGTGCCAGCATTCCCCCAGGATCCTACGAGCAGTACTTC. This codes for CASIPPGSYEQYF.

This chain uses TRBV3-1 (or the pseudogene TRBV3-2) with TRBJ2-7; perhaps TRBD1 as D (6 bases). Germline CDR1 and CDR2: LGHDT and YNNKEL (reference sequence). This CDR3 region has 13 residues. The V gene lost 1 base and the J gene lost 10 bases, with 14 bases spanning the gap. DNA of the CDR3: TGTGCCAGCAGCCAAGTGGACAGAGCCCCCCAGTACTTC. Protein: CASSQVDRAPQYF.

This chain joins TRBV18 and TRBJ1-2, with D perhaps TRBD1 (6 bases). The CDR3 spans 16 residues. CDR1 and CDR2 (germline): KGHSH, LQKENI. Trimming removed 0 bases at V and 3 bases at J, with 14 bases between. CDR3 bases: TGTGCCAGCTCACCACCGTTTCCAGGGGACTACTATGGCTACACCTTC. Translated, it gives CASSPPFPGDYYGYTF.

The chain carries TRBV4-1 and TRBJ2-3, with TRBD2 identical over 11 bases. V was pared by 4 bases and J by 0 bases, with 6 bases of the junction left unmatched. Looked up from germline, CDR1 is MGHRA and CDR2 is YSYEKL. This CDR3 spans 17 amino acids. CDR3 residues: CASSPLAGALSTDTQYF. CDR3 coding DNA: TGCGCCAGCAGCCCACTAGCGGGGGCCCTTAGCACAGATACGCAGTATTTT.

The chain carries TRBV7-3 and TRBJ1-1; D is unclear. CDR1 and CDR2 from the germline V gene are SGHTA and FQGTGA. The CDR3 length is 15 residues. V lost 1 base to trimming and J lost 0 bases, with 9 bases between them. The CDR3 DNA reads as TGTGCCAGCAGCTTAAACCCACAGATGAACACTGAAGCTTTCTTT. Protein sequence: CASSLNPQMNTEAFF. The variable domain in full, completed from reference TRBV7-3 and TRBJ1-1, reads GAGVSQTPSNKVTEKGKYVELRCDPISGHTALYWYRQSLGQGPEFLIYFQGTGAADDSGLPNDRFFAVRPEGSVSTLKIQRTERGDSAVYLCASSLNPQMNTEAFFGQGTRLTVV.

This chain connects TRBV7-9 to TRBJ1-2; possibly TRBD1 for D (5 bases). This CDR3 contains 13 residues. The germline V gene has CDR1 SEHNR and CDR2 FQNEAQ (reference sequence). The V and J ends lost 1 base and 6 bases respectively, with 9 bases between them. CDR3 bases: TGTGCCAGCAGCTTAGGAGACAGCGATGGCTACACCTTC. Amino acid sequence: CASSLGDSDGYTF.

This clone was observed a handful of times. The chain joins TRBV6-1 to TRBJ2-1; the D gene is possibly TRBD2 (5 bases). The germline gives CDR1 MNHNS, CDR2 SASEGT. CDR3 length: 12 amino acids. The V end lost 3 bases, the J end lost 7 bases, and 7 bases lay between the germline ends. CDR3 loop: CASSDGVNEQFF. For the CDR3, the DNA is TGTGCCAGCAGTGACGGGGTGAATGAGCAGTTCTTC.

J is TRBJ2-7 and V is TRBV28, with TRBD2 identical over 9 bases. J gave up 2 bases and V 5 bases, and 10 bases lay outside the gene matches. Germline CDR1 is MDHEN and CDR2 is SYDVKM. CDR3 length equals 16 residues. CDR3 residues: CASSPVGLAGAYEQYF. In DNA, the CDR3 is TGTGCCAGCAGTCCCGTTGGGTTAGCGGGGGCCTACGAGCAGTACTTC.

Here the CDR3 reads CASSPNGQGAAETQYF. The CDR3 bases are TGTGCCAGCTCACCTAACGGACAGGGGGCTGCGGAGACCCAGTACTTC. This chain links TRBV18 with TRBJ2-5; TRBD1 matches 11 bases. The CDR3 totals 16 residues. After removal of 3 bases from V and 5 bases from J, the junction contained 8 bases not matched to a gene. The germline CDR1 and CDR2 sequences are KGHSH and LQKENI.

This chain joins TRBV4-2 and TRBJ2-2; D gene unclear. Germline V gene lookup returns CDR1 LGHNA and CDR2 YNFKEQ. CDR3 size: 14 residues. The V and J ends lost 0 bases and 6 bases respectively, with 8 bases between them. This CDR3 reads CASSQDWGSGELFF. CDR3 DNA sequence: TGTGCCAGCAGCCAAGACTGGGGTTCCGGGGAGCTGTTTTTT.

The J gene is TRBJ1-2, the V gene TRBV6-2 or TRBV6-3, with a weak D call TRBD1 (5 bases). Deletions cut 5 bases from V and 4 bases from J, with 8 bases between. The CDR3 is 12 residues long. Germline CDR1 and CDR2: MNHEY and SVGEGT. CDR3: CASSADSYGYTF. CDR3 coding DNA: TGTGCCAGCAGTGCTGACAGCTATGGCTACACCTTC.

The CDR3 nucleotides are TGTGCCAGCAGCCTTGGGACGTCGGAGACCCAGTACTTC. Protein sequence: CASSLGTSETQYF. V gene TRBV3-1 (or the pseudogene TRBV3-2) combines with J gene TRBJ2-5; D may be TRBD1 or TRBD2 (5 bases each). This CDR3 has 13 amino acids. The V end lost 4 bases, the J end lost 5 bases, and 11 bases lay between the germline ends. Germline loops: CDR1 LGHDT, CDR2 YNNKEL (reference sequence).

This sequence joins TRBV7-2 and TRBJ2-3; possibly TRBD1 for D (6 bases). The CDR3 is 15 residues long. The ends were cut back, 6 bases at V and 6 bases at J, with 19 bases in the middle. CDR1 is SGHTA and CDR2 is FQGNSA in the germline V gene. The DNA of the CDR3 is TGTGCCAGCAGTTTGGGGTGGGGGCAGAAGGATACGCAGTATTTT. Translating it yields CASSLGWGQKDTQYF. The whole variable domain, filled in from reference TRBV7-2 and TRBJ2-3, reads GAGVSQSPSNKVTEKGKDVELRCDPISGHTALYWYRQSLGQGLEFLIYFQGNSAPDKSGLPSDRFSAERTGGSVSTLTIQRTQQEDSAVYLCASSLGWGQKDTQYFGPGTRLTVL.

The rearrangement links TRBV9 to TRBJ1-2; D gene uncertain. V lost 4 bases, J lost 3 bases, and 13 bases lay in between. CDR3 size: 14 residues. Germline V lookup: CDR1 SGDLS, CDR2 YYNGEE. In DNA form, the CDR3 reads TGTGCCAGCAGCCCTCATCGTCGGGACTATGGCTACACCTTC. The encoded protein is CASSPHRRDYGYTF. The full variable domain, in which reference TRBV9 and TRBJ1-2 provide the parts outside the CDR3, is DSGVTQTPKHLITATGQRVTLRCSPRSGDLSVYWYQQSLDQGLQFLIQYYNGEERAKGNILERFSAQQFPDLHSELNLSSLELGDSALYFCASSPHRRDYGYTFGSGTRLTVV.